A selection of T cell receptor beta chains follows, all from one sample in a study of blood T cell repertoires in COVID-19. The assay was immunoSEQ multiplex PCR, and TCRdb's table has in-frame clones only and misses some. The table has 210,000 or so clones, roughly 94% seen once. The sequenced material came from peripheral blood. These receptors came from a man aged 30 to 45 with acute or convalescent COVID-19. CDR3s include the opening cysteine and the closing phenylalanine or tryptophan. The D gene is left open where the match is weak. The size field is filled for only some rows; it gives once, few, many or a size class.

d_gene	j_gene	v_gene	abundance	CDR3aa	CDR3nt
-	TRBJ1-3	TRBV29-1	-	CSVAGTGNTIYF	TGCAGCGTTGCGGGTACTGGAAACACCATATATTTT
-	TRBJ2-5	TRBV24-1	-	CATYRRQGGNF	TGTGCCACCTATCGCCGACAGGGAGGAAACTTC
TRBD2	TRBJ2-3	TRBV7-3	-	CASSSTSGYTDTQYF	TGTGCCAGCAGCTCTACTAGCGGCTACACAGATACGCAGTATTTT
-	TRBJ1-2	TRBV5-1	-	CASSDAAADRGYTF	TGCGCCAGCAGCGACGCCGCCGCTGACAGGGGCTACACCTTC
TRBD1	TRBJ1-2	TRBV7-9	few	CASSPGQGVSGYTF	TGTGCCAGCAGCCCCGGACAGGGGGTGTCCGGCTACACCTTC
TRBD2	TRBJ2-7	TRBV5-1	few	CASSFPGGNEQYF	TGCGCCAGCAGCTTCCCCGGGGGGAACGAGCAGTACTTC
-	TRBJ2-7	TRBV4-1	-	CASSQGGPGAYEQYF	TGCGCCAGCAGCCAAGGGGGCCCAGGGGCCTACGAGCAGTACTTC
TRBD1	TRBJ2-7	TRBV7-9	-	CASSGQAAYEQYF	TGTGCCAGCAGCGGACAGGCGGCCTACGAGCAGTACTTC
TRBD1	TRBJ2-3	TRBV30	-	CARGQGFNTQYF	TGTGCCCGGGGACAGGGCTTCAATACGCAGTATTTT
TRBD1	TRBJ1-4	TRBV12-5	-	CASGADRGKLFF	TGTGCTAGTGGCGCCGACAGGGGAAAACTGTTTTTT
-	TRBJ1-5	TRBV6-1	-	CASSDQGWSQPQHF	TGTGCCAGCAGTGATCAGGGTTGGAGTCAGCCCCAGCATTTT
TRBD1	TRBJ1-5	TRBV7-2	-	CASSLGTGGFQPQHF	TGTGCCAGCAGCTTAGGGACAGGGGGATTTCAGCCCCAGCATTTT
-	TRBJ2-7	TRBV9	-	CASSVRDRTYEQYF	TGTGCCAGCAGCGTACGTGACAGAACCTACGAGCAGTACTTC
TRBD1	TRBJ1-4	TRBV3-1/TRBV3-2	once	CASSPTGGEKLFF	TGTGCCAGCAGCCCTACAGGGGGTGAAAAACTGTTTTTT
-	TRBJ2-3	TRBV9	-	CASSGPGQDTQYF	TGTGCCAGCAGCGGGCCAGGGCAAGATACGCAGTATTTT
TRBD1	TRBJ2-5	TRBV30	-	CACSPGGDETQYF	TGTGCCTGTTCTCCAGGGGGCGATGAGACCCAGTACTTC
TRBD1	TRBJ1-1	TRBV7-9	few	CASSLDDRGNTEAFF	TGTGCCAGCAGCCTGGACGACAGGGGAAATACTGAAGCTTTCTTT
TRBD2	TRBJ2-7	TRBV19	-	CASSIQAGGRYEQYF	TGTGCCAGTAGTATCCAAGCGGGAGGTCGCTACGAGCAGTACTTC
-	TRBJ2-7	TRBV7-8	few	CASSPLALSSYEQYF	TGTGCCAGCAGCCCACTAGCACTAAGCTCCTACGAGCAGTACTTC
TRBD2	TRBJ2-7	TRBV11-3	-	CASSLSGSSYEQYF	TGTGCCAGCAGCTTAAGCGGGAGTTCCTACGAGCAGTACTTC
TRBD2	TRBJ2-4	TRBV3-1/TRBV3-2	-	CASSQGRGGVLVKNIQYF	TGTGCCAGCAGCCAAGGGCGGGGGGGAGTTTTGGTCAAAAACATTCAGTACTTC
-	TRBJ1-6	TRBV11-1	-	CASSPSGLTNSPLHF	TGTGCCAGCAGCCCCAGTGGGCTCACCAATTCACCCCTCCACTTT
-	TRBJ2-3	TRBV5-1	-	CASSLTAGSLTDTQYF	TGCGCCAGCAGCTTAACCGCGGGGTCCCTCACAGATACGCAGTATTTT
TRBD1	TRBJ1-5	TRBV19	-	CASSKGQGRNQPQHF	TGTGCCAGTAGTAAGGGACAGGGGAGGAATCAGCCCCAGCATTTT
-	TRBJ2-2	TRBV27	-	CATAPVNTGELFF	TGTGCCACCGCGCCCGTCAACACCGGGGAGCTGTTTTTT
TRBD1	TRBJ1-4	TRBV19	-	CASSIAGQNEKLFF	TGTGCCAGTAGTATAGCGGGACAGAACGAAAAACTGTTTTTT
TRBD1	TRBJ2-7	TRBV18	-	CASSPPGTGPTSYEQYF	TGTGCCAGCTCACCACCCGGGACAGGGCCAACTTCCTACGAGCAGTACTTC
-	TRBJ1-1	TRBV7-9	-	CASSSIPGETNTEAFF	TGTGCCAGCAGCTCCATCCCAGGGGAAACGAACACTGAAGCTTTCTTT
TRBD2	TRBJ2-3	TRBV10-2	-	CASRNGLAADTQYF	TGCGCCAGCAGGAACGGACTAGCGGCAGATACGCAGTATTTT